One and the same sample provided the 29 T cell receptor beta chains below, sequenced in a study of blood T cell repertoires in COVID-19. Libraries were prepared by immunoSEQ multiplex PCR; TCRdb keeps only in-frame clonotypes and omits some of them. Of about 260,000 clones in the sample, over 75% are singletons; the top ten hold over 0.55%. Input material: peripheral blood. The receptors come from a human donor in a cohort sampled during active COVID-19.

The CDR3 protein is CATTLGVSYEQYF. The CDR3 region has the DNA TGTGCCACCACCCTCGGGGTTTCCTACGAGCAGTACTTC. The chain joins TRBV24-1 to TRBJ2-7, with D perhaps TRBD2 (5 bases). Germline-derived CDR1 and CDR2 are KGHDR and SFDVKD. Between the trimmed V and J ends, which lost 8 bases and 1 base, there was a span of 11 bases. This CDR3 spans 13 amino acids.

The chain couples TRBV18 to TRBJ2-7; 8 bases are a match to TRBD1. The CDR3 runs 17 residues. Trimming cost V 5 bases and J 5 bases; bases outside gene matches: 17. Looked up from germline, CDR1 is KGHSH and CDR2 is LQKENI. The CDR3 DNA sequence: TGTGCCAGCTCAACACTTGGGGGTGGACAGGGTACAGACGAGCAGTACTTC. It translates to CASSTLGGGQGTDEQYF.

The V call is TRBV15, the J call TRBJ2-6; 9 bases agree with TRBD1. This CDR3 is built from 16 residues. Trimming removed 4 bases from V and 4 bases from J; junction bases left unmatched: 5. Germline V gives CDR1 LNHNV, CDR2 YYDKDF (reference sequence). The CDR3 DNA reads TGTGCCACCAGCACCGGGACAGGGTGGGGGGCCAACGTCCTGACTTTC. Translated: CATSTGTGWGANVLTF. The full variable domain, completed using reference TRBV15 and TRBJ2-6, is DAMVIQNPRYQVTQFGKPVTLSCSQTLNHNVMYWYQQKSSQAPKLLFHYYDKDFNNEADTPDNFQSRRPNTSFCFLDIRSPGLGDTAMYLCATSTGTGWGANVLTFGAGSRLTVL.

This clone is labeled medium-sized. V is TRBV27 and J is TRBJ1-5, with D unclear. CDR1 is MNHEY and CDR2 is SMNVEV in the germline V gene (reference sequence). The CDR3 length is 14 residues. V dropped 4 bases and J dropped 0 bases, with 7 bases sitting between them. The CDR3, as DNA: TGTGCCAGCAGTTCCCGACATAGCAATCAGCCCCAGCATTTT. Its protein product is CASSSRHSNQPQHF.

V is TRBV7-2 and J is TRBJ1-3; TRBD1 aligns across 7 bases. Germline-derived CDR1 and CDR2 are SGHTA and FQGNSA. This CDR3 contains 15 residues. Trimming cost V 5 bases and J 0 bases; bases outside gene matches: 4. Written as DNA, the CDR3 is TGTGCCAGCAGCGCTGGGACAGACTCTGGAAACACCATATATTTT. It translates to CASSAGTDSGNTIYF.

This clone was seen a single time. V and J are TRBV18 and TRBJ2-1, with 9 bases matching TRBD2. The CDR3 extends over 16 amino acids. V was clipped by 3 bases and J by 12 bases; unmatched bases: 15. Germline V gene lookup returns CDR1 KGHSH and CDR2 LQKENI. The DNA of the CDR3 is TGTGCCAGCTCACCCCCGGCTAGCGGGACCCAGGTAGGGCAGTTCTTC. Translated: CASSPPASGTQVGQFF.

The chain joins TRBV4-3 to TRBJ1-5; 8 bases line up with TRBD1. The trim removed 1 base at V and 5 bases at J, leaving 7 bases unmatched. This CDR3 region has 16 residues. CDR1 LGHNA and CDR2 YSLEER come from the germline V gene. CDR3: CASSQGIGQGYQPQHF. DNA of the CDR3: TGCGCCAGCAGCCAAGGGATCGGACAGGGCTATCAGCCCCAGCATTTT.

The chain is built from TRBV7-8 and TRBJ1-6, with 7 positions matching TRBD1. The CDR3 length is 14 residues. Germline CDR1 is SGHVS and CDR2 is FQNEAQ. The trim removed 4 bases at V and 10 bases at J, leaving 7 bases unmatched. CDR3 sequence (DNA): TGTGCCAGCAGCTGGGGGACAGACGACTCACCCCTCCACTTT. It is translated as CASSWGTDDSPLHF. Full variable domain (outside the CDR3, taken from reference TRBV7-8 and TRBJ1-6): GAGVSQSPRYKVAKRGQDVALRCDPISGHVSLFWYQQALGQGPEFLTYFQNEAQLDKSGLPSDRFFAERPEGSVSTLKIQRTQQEDSAVYLCASSWGTDDSPLHFGNGTRLTVT.

As DNA, the CDR3 is TGTGCCAGCAGCTCACAGGGATATCCACCGAGCGAGCAGTACTTC. It encodes CASSSQGYPPSEQYF. This chain connects TRBV6-2 or TRBV6-3 to TRBJ2-7; a weak D match, TRBD1 (6 bases). CDR3 length: 15 amino acids. V lost 6 bases and J lost 6, with 21 bases in between. CDR1 MNHEY and CDR2 SVGEGT come from the germline V gene.

The V and J genes are TRBV5-4 and TRBJ1-1; D unclear. Trimming left V 6 bases short and J 1 base short, with 19 bases between. The CDR3 runs 16 residues. The germline gives CDR1 SGHNT, CDR2 YYREEE (reference sequence). The CDR3 bases are TGTGCCAGCATAGGAAGAGTTATTGGAGGGAACACTGAAGCTTTCTTT. This translates into CASIGRVIGGNTEAFF.

The chain combines TRBV19 with TRBJ2-1, with TRBD2 identical over 8 bases. J gave up 7 bases and V 0 bases, and 11 bases lay outside the gene matches. Germline CDR1 and CDR2: LNHDA and SQIVND (reference sequence). CDR3 length: 17 amino acids. CDR3 sequence reads: CASSIDRNGRAGNEQFF. The CDR3, as DNA: TGTGCCAGTAGTATAGATAGGAACGGGAGGGCGGGTAATGAGCAGTTCTTC.

V gene TRBV9 combines with J gene TRBJ2-7; 7 positions agree with TRBD1. CDR1 and CDR2 from the germline V gene are SGDLS and YYNGEE. The V and J ends lost 3 bases and 6 bases, in that order; junction bases with no gene match: 12. The CDR3 is 15 residues long. CDR3 in amino acids: CASSAWDRGQGEQYF. As DNA, the CDR3 is TGTGCCAGCAGCGCATGGGACAGAGGCCAGGGCGAGCAGTACTTC.

In DNA, the CDR3 is TGTGCCAGCAGCTTCCGGGACTTCTCCTACGAGCAGTACTTC. Its protein is CASSFRDFSYEQYF. The chain carries TRBV9 and TRBJ2-7, with D perhaps matching TRBD2 (6 bases). Trimming removed 4 bases from V and 0 bases from J, with 11 bases in between. The CDR3 runs to 14 residues. Germline V CDR1 and CDR2: SGDLS, YYNGEE. Full variable domain (outside the CDR3, taken from reference TRBV9 and TRBJ2-7): DSGVTQTPKHLITATGQRVTLRCSPRSGDLSVYWYQQSLDQGLQFLIQYYNGEERAKGNILERFSAQQFPDLHSELNLSSLELGDSALYFCASSFRDFSYEQYFGPGTRLTVT.

This clone appeared a single time. The J gene is TRBJ2-7, the V gene TRBV9, with D perhaps matching TRBD2 (6 bases). This CDR3 has 14 amino acids. The V gene's germline CDR1 is SGDLS and CDR2 YYNGEE. V lost 4 bases to trimming and J lost 2 bases, with 13 bases between them. The CDR3 spells CASSPPGVTYEQYF. The CDR3 coding sequence is TGTGCCAGCAGCCCCCCGGGGGTTACCTACGAGCAGTACTTC.

The rearrangement links TRBV27 to TRBJ1-2; no firm D call. The germline gives CDR1 MNHEY, CDR2 SMNVEV (reference sequence). This CDR3 spans 14 amino acids. The V and J ends lost 5 bases and 2 bases respectively, with 12 bases between them. CDR3 amino acids: CASSPHERNYGYTF. The DNA of the CDR3 is TGTGCCAGCAGTCCGCATGAGCGGAACTATGGCTACACCTTC.

The CDR3 protein is CASSVYRGKAGANVLTF. For the CDR3, the DNA is TGTGCCAGCAGCGTATACAGGGGAAAGGCGGGGGCCAACGTCCTGACTTTC. The chain employs TRBV9 and TRBJ2-6; 7 nucleotides line up with TRBD1. Per germline, CDR1 SGDLS and CDR2 YYNGEE. V dropped 1 base and J dropped 4; count of bases not matched to a gene: 8. The length of the CDR3 is 17 residues.

The rearrangement joins TRBV7-9 to TRBJ1-5; no reliable D call. Germline V lookup: CDR1 SEHNR, CDR2 FQNEAQ (reference sequence). The CDR3 sequence is 15 residues long. Trimming shortened V by 5 bases and J by 0 bases, and 11 bases separated the two germline ends. The CDR3: CASSLTGDSNQPQHF. For the CDR3, the DNA is TGTGCCAGCAGCCTCACCGGTGATAGCAATCAGCCCCAGCATTTT.

The rearrangement uses TRBV6-5 and TRBJ1-1; tentatively, D is TRBD1 (5 bases). Trimming cost V 5 bases and J 5 bases, with 15 bases left between them. This CDR3 region has 14 residues. Per germline, CDR1 MNHEY and CDR2 SVGAGI. CDR3 sequence reads: CASSTGGVRTEAFF. The CDR3, as DNA: TGTGCCAGCAGTACAGGAGGGGTGAGGACTGAAGCTTTCTTT.

The chain carries TRBV6-1 and TRBJ2-6; D is uncertain. V lost 3 bases, J lost 1 base, and 10 bases lay in between. This CDR3 is 16 amino acids long. Germline CDR1 reads MNHNS; CDR2 reads SASEGT. CDR3 amino acids: CASSEGSSSGANVLTF. DNA of the CDR3: TGTGCCAGCAGTGAGGGCAGCTCATCTGGGGCCAACGTCCTGACTTTC.

The sample holds one count of this clone. This chain connects TRBV23-1 to TRBJ2-7; D might be TRBD2 (5 bases). TRBV23-1 is known as an ORF, though its function is uncertain. Trimming stripped 2 bases from V and 2 bases from J, with 10 bases between. CDR3 length: 14 residues. The CDR3 nucleotides are TGCGCCAGCAGTCAAAGAGGGAATACCTACGAGCAGTACTTC. Amino acid sequence: CASSQRGNTYEQYF.

Written as DNA, the CDR3 is TGTGCCAGCAGCTTAGGGGTAGCGGGGGGGTACAATGAGCAGTTCTTC. Translation gives CASSLGVAGGYNEQFF. V and J are TRBV7-2 and TRBJ2-1; 11 bases fit TRBD2. CDR1 is SGHTA, CDR2 FQGNSA, per germline. CDR3 length: 16 amino acids. After removal of 1 base from V and 4 bases from J, the junction contained 3 bases not matched to a gene.

The chain couples TRBV7-9 to TRBJ2-7; D is perhaps TRBD1 (5 bases). The V end lost 4 bases, the J end lost 5 bases, and 15 bases lay between the germline ends. CDR3 size: 14 residues. CDR1 is SEHNR and CDR2 is FQNEAQ in the germline V gene (reference sequence). This CDR3 is CASSSGPSQNEQYF. As DNA, the CDR3 is TGTGCCAGCAGCTCAGGGCCCTCTCAGAACGAGCAGTACTTC.

The V call is TRBV4-2, the J call TRBJ1-5, with D maybe TRBD1 (6 bases). This CDR3 has 16 residues. The germline V gene has CDR1 LGHNA and CDR2 YNFKEQ. Trimming cost V 3 bases and J 2 bases, with 14 bases left between them. CDR3 sequence reads: CASSQEDSSGNQPQHF. The CDR3 DNA is TGTGCCAGCAGCCAGGAGGACAGTTCGGGCAATCAGCCCCAGCATTTT.

The chain combines TRBV4-1 with TRBJ2-5, with TRBD2 matching 16 bases. The CDR3 runs to 18 residues. Per germline, CDR1 MGHRA and CDR2 YSYEKL. With V trimmed by 4 bases and J by 5 bases, 10 bases remained unmatched. The CDR3 DNA sequence: TGCGCCAGCAGCCCCCGTGGGACTAGCGGGGGGGCAAGGGAGACCCAGTACTTC. Its translation: CASSPRGTSGGARETQYF.

The rearrangement uses TRBV6-4 and TRBJ1-1, with 9 bases matching TRBD1. Germline CDR1 reads MRHNA; CDR2 reads SNTAGT. After removal of 5 bases from V and 5 bases from J, the junction contained 6 bases not matched to a gene. This CDR3 has 14 amino acids. CDR3 bases: TGTGCCAGCAGTCCACAGGGGGCGAATACTGAAGCTTTCTTT. It codes for CASSPQGANTEAFF.

V is TRBV25-1 and J is TRBJ1-4; unclear D gene. The CDR3 length is 12 residues. CDR1 MGHDK and CDR2 SYGVNS come from the germline V gene. Trimming removed 6 bases from V and 7 bases from J, with 9 bases in between. The CDR3 spells CASRTMGEKLFF. In nucleotides, the CDR3 is TGTGCCAGCAGAACTATGGGTGAAAAACTGTTTTTT.

The rearrangement joins TRBV30 to TRBJ1-6; 9 positions match TRBD1. The germline V gene has CDR1 GTSNPN and CDR2 SVGIG (reference sequence). The V gene end was trimmed by 2 bases and the J gene end by 6 bases; junction bases not matched to a gene: 5. The length of the CDR3 is 15 residues. The CDR3 sequence is CAWSLPGQGNSPLHF. The CDR3, as DNA: TGTGCCTGGAGTTTACCGGGACAGGGTAATTCACCCCTCCACTTT.

The genes are TRBV9 and TRBJ2-7; D not resolved. Trimming took 4 bases from V and 6 from J, leaving 11 bases between them. Germline V gene sequence: CDR1 SGDLS, CDR2 YYNGEE. This CDR3 is built from 12 residues. CDR3 region: CASSPTGREQYF. CDR3 DNA: TGTGCCAGCAGCCCCACGGGTCGCGAGCAGTACTTC. The complete variable domain, with remaining parts taken from reference TRBV9 and TRBJ2-7, reads DSGVTQTPKHLITATGQRVTLRCSPRSGDLSVYWYQQSLDQGLQFLIQYYNGEERAKGNILERFSAQQFPDLHSELNLSSLELGDSALYFCASSPTGREQYFGPGTRLTVT.

V usage is TRBV9 and J usage is TRBJ1-5; no reliable D call. V was cut by 4 bases and J by 0 bases, with 11 bases left in between. This CDR3 has 15 amino acids. Germline CDR1 reads SGDLS; CDR2 reads YYNGEE. CDR3 in amino acids: CASSLRGSSNQPQHF. DNA for the CDR3: TGTGCCAGCAGCCTGCGGGGTAGTAGCAATCAGCCCCAGCATTTT.